These 19 T cell receptor beta chains came from one sample sequenced in a study of T cells after yellow fever vaccination. A single record per CDR3 protein comes from TCRdb applying MiXCR to the 5' RACE reads. The data contain about 120,000 distinct CDR3 sequences, approximately 7.1% of them singletons. The sequenced sample was CD4+ T cells sorted from PBMCs, obtained more than 35 days after the first yellow fever vaccination. The source is a man aged 18 to 29 who received the YFV17D yellow fever vaccine.

This clonotype was recorded at least ten times. The rearrangement uses TRBV20-1 and TRBJ2-5, with TRBD1 matching over 7 bases. The CDR3 covers 14 residues. Germline loops: CDR1 DFQATT, CDR2 SNEGSKA (reference sequence). With 5 bases clipped from V and 2 bases from J, the junction kept 8 bases outside the gene matches. In DNA, the CDR3 is TGCAGTGCTGACGAGGGACAGATACAAGAGACCCAGTACTTC. It translates to CSADEGQIQETQYF.

This clonotype showed up many times. The chain employs TRBV6-5 and TRBJ2-1, with 10 bases matching TRBD2. Germline values: CDR1 MNHEY, CDR2 SVGAGI. The CDR3 spans 16 residues. Trimming cost V 2 bases and J 3 bases; bases outside gene matches: 4. CDR3 bases: TGTGCCAGCAGTTACCTAGCGGGGGCCAACTACAATGAGCAGTTCTTC. Protein sequence: CASSYLAGANYNEQFF.

This clonotype came up many times. This chain uses TRBV7-8 with TRBJ2-3, with D perhaps TRBD1 (6 bases). CDR3 length: 15 residues. Per germline, CDR1 SGHVS and CDR2 FQNEAQ. V was clipped by 5 bases and J by 6 bases, with 18 bases between them. CDR3: CASSPERTDSDTQYF. The CDR3 nucleotides read TGTGCCAGCAGCCCCGAACGGACAGATTCGGATACGCAGTATTTT.

The sample holds many counts of this clonotype. This chain joins TRBV5-1 and TRBJ2-3, with D perhaps TRBD1 (5 bases). CDR3 length equals 13 residues. V shed 2 bases and J shed 5 bases, with 9 bases lying between them. From germline, CDR1 is SGHRS and CDR2 YFSETQ. CDR3: CASSFDQGDTQYF. For the CDR3, the DNA is TGCGCCAGCAGCTTCGACCAGGGAGATACGCAGTATTTT. Filled out from reference TRBV5-1 and TRBJ2-3, the complete variable domain reads KAGVTQTPRYLIKTRGQQVTLSCSPISGHRSVSWYQQTPGQGLQFLFEYFSETQRNKGNFPGRFSGRQFSNSRSEMNVSTLELGDSALYLCASSFDQGDTQYFGPGTRLTVL.

This clonotype was observed at least ten times. The rearrangement links TRBV6-5 to TRBJ2-7; TRBD2 agrees at 13 bases. Germline CDR1 reads MNHEY; CDR2 reads SVGAGI. CDR3 size: 18 residues. Germline trimming cut 5 bases from V and 4 bases from J; bases unmatched to any gene: 14. The CDR3 spells CASSPRTGTSGALYEQYF. The CDR3 nucleotides are TGTGCCAGCAGTCCGCGAACCGGGACTAGCGGGGCCTTATACGAGCAGTACTTC.

This clonotype was observed a handful of times. V usage is TRBV4-3 and J usage is TRBJ1-6; D gene unclear. V was pared by 0 bases and J by 8 bases, with 11 bases between. Germline V CDR1 and CDR2: LGHNA, YSLEER. This CDR3 has 15 amino acids. The DNA for the CDR3 is TGCGCCAGCAGCCAAGATGGGGATGCCGATTCACCCCTCCACTTT. Protein: CASSQDGDADSPLHF.

This clonotype turned up a few times. The chain uses TRBV29-1 and TRBJ1-3; 7 positions agree with TRBD1. V lost 0 bases, J lost 9 bases, and 8 bases stayed unmatched. The germline gives CDR1 SQVTM, CDR2 ANQGSEA. The CDR3 extends over 14 amino acids. In DNA form, the CDR3 reads TGCAGCGTTGAAGATCGGGTCCCAGGGGGCACCATATATTTT. This translates into CSVEDRVPGGTIYF.

There are many counts of this clonotype. The chain carries TRBV6-1 and TRBJ2-3; D ambiguous. This CDR3 region has 13 residues. The V end lost 4 bases, the J end lost 2 bases, and 7 bases lay between the germline ends. Germline lookup yields CDR1 MNHNS and CDR2 SASEGT. CDR3 nucleotide sequence: TGTGCCAGCAGTGCCCCCCTCACAGATACGCAGTATTTT. Translation: CASSAPLTDTQYF.

This clonotype appeared many times. This chain uses TRBV12-3 or TRBV12-4 with TRBJ2-3; D remains unclear. The V gene lost 6 bases and the J gene lost 4 bases, with 14 bases spanning the gap. The CDR3 sequence is 14 residues long. The CDR3 protein is CASRIASRSDTQYF. In DNA, the CDR3 is TGTGCCAGCAGGATTGCCTCCCGGTCAGATACGCAGTATTTT.

This clonotype showed up many times. The rearrangement links TRBV7-2 to TRBJ2-1, with 11 bases lining up with TRBD2. The trim removed 1 base at V and 12 bases at J, leaving 5 bases unmatched. CDR1 is SGHTA, CDR2 FQGNSA, per germline. This CDR3 has 14 residues. CDR3 residues: CASSLGSGGAGQFF. The CDR3 DNA reads TGTGCCAGCAGCTTAGGTAGCGGGGGGGCTGGGCAGTTCTTC.

In regard to this clonotype: This may arise from a read error, as a much more abundant clone is one base away. This sequence joins TRBV7-2 and TRBJ2-2; 8 positions match TRBD1. Germline V CDR1 and CDR2: SGHTA, FQGNSA. The CDR3 has 15 residues. The CDR3, as DNA: TGTGCCAGCAGTAGACAGGGGACGAACTCCGGGGAGCTGTTTTTT. Protein: CASSRQGTNSGELFF.

There are many counts of this clonotype. The V call is TRBV9, the J call TRBJ1-3; D call uncertain. The germline gives CDR1 SGDLS, CDR2 YYNGEE. The CDR3 contains 15 residues. V was clipped by 3 bases and J by 1 base, with 11 bases between them. The CDR3 coding sequence is TGTGCCAGCAGCGCCACATTGGGGTCTGGAAACACCATATATTTT. Translated, it gives CASSATLGSGNTIYF.

The table lists this clonotype with a few counts. The chain is built from TRBV6-5 and TRBJ1-2, with D maybe TRBD1 (5 bases). This CDR3 region has 13 residues. Trimming removed 2 bases from V and 4 bases from J, with 8 bases in between. CDR1 and CDR2 (germline): MNHEY, SVGAGI. The CDR3 DNA reads as TGTGCCAGCAGTTACGGGGGGGGCTATGGCTACACCTTC. Translation gives CASSYGGGYGYTF.

A remark on this clonotype: Just one base apart from a much larger clone, this may be a read error. The V gene is TRBV10-3, the J gene TRBJ1-5; the match to TRBD1 covers 8 bases. Germline assignment: CDR1 ENHRY and CDR2 SYGVKD. The CDR3 totals 16 residues. CDR3 region: CTISDFAGGQDQPQHF. The DNA for the CDR3 is TGTACCATCAGTGATTTCGCAGGGGGCCAGGATCAGCCCCAGCATTTT.

This clonotype was seen many times. The chain is built from TRBV29-1 and TRBJ2-7; D gene unclear. V lost 1 base and J lost 2, with 9 bases in between. The length of the CDR3 is 13 residues. Germline loops: CDR1 SQVTM, CDR2 ANQGSEA. The CDR3 sequence is CSVEGGGPYEQYF. The CDR3 DNA reads as TGCAGCGTTGAAGGCGGCGGTCCCTACGAGCAGTACTTC.

Ten or more counts support this clonotype. This rearrangement joins TRBV20-1 to TRBJ2-3; D is unresolved. Trimming removed 3 bases at V and 0 bases at J, with 10 bases between. The germline V gene has CDR1 DFQATT and CDR2 SNEGSKA (reference sequence). The CDR3 consists of 14 residues. The CDR3 sequence: CSASDDPSTDTQYF. The CDR3 DNA follows: TGCAGTGCTAGCGACGATCCTAGCACAGATACGCAGTATTTT.

The rearrangement joins TRBV2 to TRBJ2-3, with D perhaps matching TRBD2 (6 bases). Germline CDR1 reads SNHLY; CDR2 reads FYNNEI. The CDR3 sequence is 14 residues long. V was trimmed by 6 bases and J by 5 bases, leaving 15 bases between them. In DNA form, the CDR3 reads TGTGCCAGCAGGAGGACTATGTTTCAAGATACGCAGTATTTT. It translates to CASRRTMFQDTQYF.

This clonotype was found many times. The V and J genes are TRBV3-1 and TRBJ1-1, with D perhaps matching TRBD1 (5 bases). The length of the CDR3 is 13 residues. From germline, CDR1 is LGHDT and CDR2 YNNKEL (reference sequence). V shed 3 bases and J shed 4 bases, with 9 bases lying between them. CDR3 DNA: TGTGCCAGCAGCCACGGGGGTGCCACTGAAGCTTTCTTT. This sequence encodes CASSHGGATEAFF.

This clonotype was detected many times. This chain links TRBV5-6 with TRBJ2-7, with D possibly TRBD1 on 6 matching bases. From germline, CDR1 is SGHDT and CDR2 YYEEEE. The V end lost 2 bases, the J end lost 7 bases, and 16 bases lay between the germline ends. The CDR3 is 14 residues long. In DNA form, the CDR3 reads TGTGCCAGCAGCTTACGAACAGGGATGGGGGAGCAGTACTTC. Translated, it gives CASSLRTGMGEQYF.